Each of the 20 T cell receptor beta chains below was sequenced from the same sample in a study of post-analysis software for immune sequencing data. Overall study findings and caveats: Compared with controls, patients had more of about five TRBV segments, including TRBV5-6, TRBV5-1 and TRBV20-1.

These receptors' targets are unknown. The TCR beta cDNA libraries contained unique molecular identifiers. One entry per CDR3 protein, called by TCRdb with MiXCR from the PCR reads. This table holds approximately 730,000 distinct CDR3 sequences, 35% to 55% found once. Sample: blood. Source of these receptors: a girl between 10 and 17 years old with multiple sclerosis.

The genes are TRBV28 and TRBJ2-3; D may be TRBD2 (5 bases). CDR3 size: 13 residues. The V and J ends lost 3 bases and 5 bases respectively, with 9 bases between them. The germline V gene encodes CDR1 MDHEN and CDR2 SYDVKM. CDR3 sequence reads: CASSFGDGDTQYF. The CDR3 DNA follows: TGTGCCAGCAGTTTCGGGGATGGAGATACGCAGTATTTT.

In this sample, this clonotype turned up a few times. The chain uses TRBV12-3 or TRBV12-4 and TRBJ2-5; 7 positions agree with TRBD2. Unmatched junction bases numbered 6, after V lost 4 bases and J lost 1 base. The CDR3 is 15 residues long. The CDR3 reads CASSSPSGTQETQYF. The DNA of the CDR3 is TGTGCCAGCAGTTCCCCTAGCGGCACCCAAGAGACCCAGTACTTC.

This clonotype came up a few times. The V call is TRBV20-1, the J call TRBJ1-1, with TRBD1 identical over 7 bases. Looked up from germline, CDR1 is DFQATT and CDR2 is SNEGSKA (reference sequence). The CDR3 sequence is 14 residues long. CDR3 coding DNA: TGCAGGCCTACAGGGGCGACCGTGAACACTGAAGCTTTCTTT. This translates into CRPTGATVNTEAFF.

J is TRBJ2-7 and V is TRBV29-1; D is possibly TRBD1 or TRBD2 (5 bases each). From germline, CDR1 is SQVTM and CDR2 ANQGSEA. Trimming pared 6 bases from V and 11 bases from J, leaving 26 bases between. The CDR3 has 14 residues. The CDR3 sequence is CSVGGTVWEETKYF. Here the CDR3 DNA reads TGCAGCGTGGGTGGGACCGTCTGGGAAGAGACCAAGTACTTC.

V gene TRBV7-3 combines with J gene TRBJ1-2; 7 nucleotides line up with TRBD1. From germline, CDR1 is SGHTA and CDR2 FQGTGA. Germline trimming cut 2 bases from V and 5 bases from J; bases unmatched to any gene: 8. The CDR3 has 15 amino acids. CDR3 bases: TGTGCCAGCAGCTTAGCCGGGGACAGCGATTATGGCTACACCTTC. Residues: CASSLAGDSDYGYTF.

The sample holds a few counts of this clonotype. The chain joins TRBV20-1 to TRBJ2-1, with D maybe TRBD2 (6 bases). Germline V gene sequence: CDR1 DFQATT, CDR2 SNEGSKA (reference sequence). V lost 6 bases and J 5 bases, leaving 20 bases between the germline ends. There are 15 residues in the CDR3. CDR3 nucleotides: TGCAGTGCCGCGGGGTCGGGGAGGCTCAACAATGAGCAGTTCTTC. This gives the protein CSAAGSGRLNNEQFF.

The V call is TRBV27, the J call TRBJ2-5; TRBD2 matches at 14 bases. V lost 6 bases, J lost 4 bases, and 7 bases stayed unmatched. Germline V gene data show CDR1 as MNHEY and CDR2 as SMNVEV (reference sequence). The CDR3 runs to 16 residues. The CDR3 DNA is TGTGCCAGCAGCCTGACTAGCGGGAGGGCGGGAGAGACCCAGTACTTC. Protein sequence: CASSLTSGRAGETQYF.

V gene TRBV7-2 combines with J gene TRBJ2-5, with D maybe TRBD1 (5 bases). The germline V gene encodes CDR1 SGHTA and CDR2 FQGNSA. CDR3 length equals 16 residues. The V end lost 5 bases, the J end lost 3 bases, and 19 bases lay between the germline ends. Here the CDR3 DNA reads TGTGCCAGCAGCCGACCCCCGCCAGGGTCCGAAGAGACCCAGTACTTC. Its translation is CASSRPPPGSEETQYF.

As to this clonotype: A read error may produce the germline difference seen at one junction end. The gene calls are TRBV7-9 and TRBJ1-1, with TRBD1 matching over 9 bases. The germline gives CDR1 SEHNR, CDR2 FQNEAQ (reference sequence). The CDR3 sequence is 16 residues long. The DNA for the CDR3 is TGTGCCAGCAGCCCGGCCGGGACAGGGAAGAACACTGAGGCTTTCTTT. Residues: CASSPAGTGKNTEAFF.

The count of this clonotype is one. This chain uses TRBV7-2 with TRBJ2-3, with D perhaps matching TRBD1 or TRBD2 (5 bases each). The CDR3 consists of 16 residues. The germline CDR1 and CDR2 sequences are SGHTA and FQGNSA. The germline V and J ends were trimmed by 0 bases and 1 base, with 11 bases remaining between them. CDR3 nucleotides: TGTGCCAGCAGCTTAGCGAGGGGCGGCCGCACAGATACGCAGTATTTT. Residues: CASSLARGGRTDTQYF.

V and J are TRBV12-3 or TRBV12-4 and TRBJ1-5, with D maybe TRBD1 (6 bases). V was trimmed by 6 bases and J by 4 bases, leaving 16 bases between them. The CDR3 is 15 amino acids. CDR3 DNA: TGTGCCAGCAGCAACGGAGGACAGTTGAATCAGCCCCAGCATTTT. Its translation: CASSNGGQLNQPQHF.

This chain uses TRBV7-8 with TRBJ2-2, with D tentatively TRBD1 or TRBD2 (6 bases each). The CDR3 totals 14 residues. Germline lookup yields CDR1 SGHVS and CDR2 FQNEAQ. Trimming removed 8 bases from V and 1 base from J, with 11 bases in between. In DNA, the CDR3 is TGTGCCAGCGAGGGGGGCTGGAACACCGGGGAGCTGTTTTTT. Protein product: CASEGGWNTGELFF.

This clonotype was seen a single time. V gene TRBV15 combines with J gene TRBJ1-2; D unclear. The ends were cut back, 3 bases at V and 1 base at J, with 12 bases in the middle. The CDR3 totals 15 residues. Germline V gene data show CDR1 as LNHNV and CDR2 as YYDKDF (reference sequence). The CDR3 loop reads CATSSQYTSNYGYTF. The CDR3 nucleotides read TGTGCCACCAGCAGTCAGTACACGAGTAACTATGGCTACACCTTC.

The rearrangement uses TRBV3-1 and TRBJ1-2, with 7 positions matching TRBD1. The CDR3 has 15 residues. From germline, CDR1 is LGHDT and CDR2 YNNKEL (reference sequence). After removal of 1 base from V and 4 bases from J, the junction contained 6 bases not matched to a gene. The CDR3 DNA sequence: TGTGCCAGCAGCCAAGGGTCGGGACAGATCTATGGCTACACCTTC. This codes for CASSQGSGQIYGYTF.

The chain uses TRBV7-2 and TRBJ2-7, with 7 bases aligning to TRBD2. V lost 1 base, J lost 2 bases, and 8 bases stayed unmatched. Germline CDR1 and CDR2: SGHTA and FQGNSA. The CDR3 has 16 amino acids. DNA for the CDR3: TGTGCCAGCAGCTTAGGTGGCGGGGGTACCCCCTACGAGCAGTACTTC. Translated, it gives CASSLGGGGTPYEQYF.

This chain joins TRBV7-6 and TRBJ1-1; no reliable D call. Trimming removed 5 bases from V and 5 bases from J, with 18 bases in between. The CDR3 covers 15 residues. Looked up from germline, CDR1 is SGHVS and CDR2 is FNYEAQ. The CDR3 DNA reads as TGTGCCAGCAGCCCTCACCATACCCCCGGGACTGAAGCTTTCTTT. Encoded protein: CASSPHHTPGTEAFF.

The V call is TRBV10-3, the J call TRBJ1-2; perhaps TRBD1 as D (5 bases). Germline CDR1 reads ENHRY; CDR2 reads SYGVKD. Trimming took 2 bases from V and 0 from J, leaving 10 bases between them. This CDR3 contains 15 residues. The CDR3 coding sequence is TGTGCCATCAGTGAGCCGGGGGGAGCTAACTATGGCTACACCTTC. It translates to CAISEPGGANYGYTF.

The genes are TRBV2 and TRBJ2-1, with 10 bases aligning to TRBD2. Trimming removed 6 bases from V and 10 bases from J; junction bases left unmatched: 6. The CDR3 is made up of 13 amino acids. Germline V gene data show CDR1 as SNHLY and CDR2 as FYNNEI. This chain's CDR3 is CASRASGSTEQFF. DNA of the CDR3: TGTGCCAGCAGGGCTAGCGGGAGTACGGAGCAGTTCTTC.

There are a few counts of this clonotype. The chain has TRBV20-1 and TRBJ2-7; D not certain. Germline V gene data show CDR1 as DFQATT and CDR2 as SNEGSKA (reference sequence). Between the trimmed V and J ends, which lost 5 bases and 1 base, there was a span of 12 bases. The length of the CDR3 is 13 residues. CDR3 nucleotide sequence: TGCAGTGCTGAGCCGACTGGTTCCTACGAGCAGTACTTC. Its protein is CSAEPTGSYEQYF.

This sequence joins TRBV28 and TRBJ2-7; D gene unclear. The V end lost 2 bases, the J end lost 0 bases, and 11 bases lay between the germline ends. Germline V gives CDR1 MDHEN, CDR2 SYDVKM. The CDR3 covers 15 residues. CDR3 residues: CASSLPPKNSYEQYF. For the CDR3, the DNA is TGTGCCAGCAGTTTACCCCCTAAGAACTCCTACGAGCAGTACTTC.